One sample yielded the 14 T cell receptor beta chains listed below, sequenced in a study of spatial heterogeneity in lung cancer. TCRdb analysed the 5' RACE reads with MiXCR anew, one entry per CDR3 protein. Here the sample spans 1,500 or so distinct CDR3 sequences, about 10% being singletons. Study conclusions and caveats: The study found that expanded intratumoral alpha and beta TCR counts tracked tumor mutation counts.

The time point here: sample taken at primary tumor resection. Their target antigens are unknown. Sample: lung tumor tissue, taken at surgery. These receptors originate from a female donor with early-stage non-small cell lung cancer.

This clonotype is medium-sized. The chain has TRBV5-1 and TRBJ2-3; 11 bases map to TRBD2. In germline, CDR1 is SGHRS, CDR2 YFSETQ. The CDR3 has 16 amino acids. V was clipped by 4 bases and J by 5 bases; unmatched bases: 9. Here the CDR3 reads CASSPTSGASGDTQYF. CDR3 in DNA: TGCGCCAGCAGCCCGACTAGCGGGGCTAGCGGAGATACGCAGTATTTT.

By sample share, this clonotype is large. The chain uses TRBV7-3 and TRBJ2-5; the D gene is possibly TRBD2 (5 bases). Per the germline V gene, CDR1 is SGHTA and CDR2 is FQGTGA. This CDR3 is built from 14 residues. The ends were cut back, 5 bases at V and 4 bases at J, with 14 bases in the middle. The CDR3 region is CASSPGVPGETQYF. The DNA for the CDR3 is TGTGCCAGCAGCCCCGGGGTCCCCGGAGAGACCCAGTACTTC. The whole variable domain, remainder taken from reference TRBV7-3 and TRBJ2-5, is GAGVSQTPSNKVTEKGKYVELRCDPISGHTALYWYRQSLGQGPEFLIYFQGTGAADDSGLPNDRFFAVRPEGSVSTLKIQRTERGDSAVYLCASSPGVPGETQYFGPGTRLLVL.

This clonotype counts as medium-sized. The chain links TRBV7-2 to TRBJ1-2; 12 bases fit TRBD1. The CDR3 spans 16 residues. Germline CDR1 reads SGHTA; CDR2 reads FQGNSA. Trimming at V came to 1 base and at J to 6 bases, leaving 6 bases not matched to a gene. CDR3 sequence (DNA): TGTGCCAGCAGCTTAGAGGGGACAGGGGGCGTGCATGGCTACACCTTC. Translating it yields CASSLEGTGGVHGYTF.

Judged by abundance, this clonotype is medium-sized. The chain joins TRBV7-8 to TRBJ2-3; D is possibly TRBD2 (6 bases). Trimming left V 2 bases short and J 2 bases short, with 8 bases between. The CDR3 spans 14 residues. The germline V gene has CDR1 SGHVS and CDR2 FQNEAQ. The CDR3 loop is CASSLWGDTDTQYF. In nucleotides, the CDR3 is TGTGCCAGCAGCTTATGGGGGGACACAGATACGCAGTATTTT.

By proportion, this clonotype is medium-sized. The chain combines TRBV5-4 with TRBJ2-7, with 12 bases aligning to TRBD2. In germline, CDR1 is SGHNT, CDR2 YYREEE (reference sequence). This CDR3 comprises 16 residues. V lost 0 bases and J lost 2; bases outside the gene matches: 3. In DNA, the CDR3 is TGTGCCAGCAGCTTGGCTAGCGGGGGGGCCACCTACGAGCAGTACTTC. It translates to CASSLASGGATYEQYF.

This clonotype rates as large. The chain combines TRBV4-3 with TRBJ1-1, with no clear D. The CDR3 has 15 amino acids. V was cut by 0 bases and J by 3 bases, with 11 bases left in between. The germline V gene encodes CDR1 LGHNA and CDR2 YSLEER. The DNA of the CDR3 is TGCGCCAGCAGCCAAGAAATGGTCTCTTACACTGAAGCTTTCTTT. It encodes CASSQEMVSYTEAFF.

J is TRBJ2-7 and V is TRBV6-6; 8 bases are shared with TRBD2. The germline CDR1 and CDR2 sequences are MNHNY and SVGAGI (reference sequence). The junction had 4 bases not matched to a gene; V was cut back by 9 bases and J by 0 bases. The CDR3 is 13 residues long. The CDR3 region is CASQAGDSYEQYF. CDR3 sequence (DNA): TGTGCCAGTCAAGCGGGGGACTCCTACGAGCAGTACTTC.

In its sample, this clonotype is large. This chain uses TRBV15 with TRBJ2-3; the match to TRBD1 covers 7 bases. Germline V gives CDR1 LNHNV, CDR2 YYDKDF (reference sequence). V shed 5 bases, J shed 3 bases, and the junction held 8 bases outside the gene matches. CDR3 length equals 15 residues. This CDR3 reads CATSAAQGRTDTQYF. The CDR3 DNA is TGTGCCACCAGCGCTGCACAGGGGCGGACAGATACGCAGTATTTT.

In its sample, this clonotype was seen a few times. V is TRBV12-3 or TRBV12-4 and J is TRBJ2-2, with D possibly called TRBD1 or TRBD2 (6 bases each). CDR3 size: 16 residues. The ends were cut back, 0 bases at V and 6 bases at J, with 14 bases in the middle. The CDR3 is CASSLAPRGGSGELFF. The CDR3 coding sequence is TGTGCCAGCAGTTTAGCCCCCAGGGGAGGTTCCGGGGAGCTGTTTTTT.

This clonotype was detected many times. The rearrangement links TRBV30 to TRBJ2-7; D remains unclear. Between the trimmed V and J ends, which lost 2 bases and 7 bases, there was a span of 9 bases. Looked up from germline, CDR1 is GTSNPN and CDR2 is SVGIG (reference sequence). The CDR3 covers 11 residues. CDR3 coding DNA: TGTGCCTGGAGTCTTGGCCGGGAGCAGTACTTC. It specifies CAWSLGREQYF.

The chain uses TRBV20-1 and TRBJ2-5; a weak D match, TRBD1 (6 bases). Germline-derived CDR1 and CDR2 are DFQATT and SNEGSKA (reference sequence). The CDR3 sequence is 13 residues long. Trimming removed 4 bases from V and 4 bases from J, with 13 bases in between. CDR3: CSATRGEGETQYF. Here the CDR3 DNA reads TGCAGTGCTACCAGGGGAGAGGGAGAGACCCAGTACTTC.

In this sample, this clonotype is medium-sized (0.01 to 0.1%). The J gene is TRBJ2-4, the V gene TRBV7-2; the D gene is possibly TRBD2 (6 bases). In germline, CDR1 is SGHTA, CDR2 FQGNSA. This CDR3 has 16 amino acids. The ends were cut back, 0 bases at V and 1 base at J, with 10 bases in the middle. The DNA of the CDR3 is TGTGCCAGCAGCTTAGCCGCGGGGAGCGCCAAAAACATTCAGTACTTC. Translated, it gives CASSLAAGSAKNIQYF. Using reference TRBV7-2 and TRBJ2-4 for the parts outside the CDR3, the full variable domain is GAGVSQSPSNKVTEKGKDVELRCDPISGHTALYWYRQSLGQGLEFLIYFQGNSAPDKSGLPSDRFSAERTGGSVSTLTIQRTQQEDSAVYLCASSLAAGSAKNIQYFGAGTRLSVL.

Judged by abundance, this clonotype is medium-sized. The chain joins TRBV9 to TRBJ2-2, with D unclear. This CDR3 region has 15 residues. Per germline, CDR1 SGDLS and CDR2 YYNGEE. With 4 bases removed from V and 2 bases from J, the gap between germline ends came to 12 bases. In DNA, the CDR3 is TGTGCCAGCAGCCCTAGGACCCTAAACACCGGGGAGCTGTTTTTT. Residues: CASSPRTLNTGELFF.

Within the sample, this clonotype is large. The rearrangement uses TRBV19 and TRBJ1-2; TRBD1 matches 10 bases. CDR3 length: 15 amino acids. Germline-derived CDR1 and CDR2 are LNHDA and SQIVND (reference sequence). V was pared by 7 bases and J by 4 bases, with 9 bases of the junction left unmatched. Here the CDR3 DNA reads TGTGCCAGTACCCCATCACGACAGGGGGCCTATGGCTACACCTTC. Translated, it gives CASTPSRQGAYGYTF. Variable domain in full (rest from reference TRBV19 and TRBJ1-2): DGGITQSPKYLFRKEGQNVTLSCEQNLNHDAMYWYRQDPGQGLRLIYYSQIVNDFQKGDIAEGYSVSREKKESFPLTVTSAQKNPTAFYLCASTPSRQGAYGYTFGSGTRLTVV.